This T cell receptor beta chain was sequenced during a study of cytomegalovirus exposure and HLA in healthy donors. The primer mix had 60 Vbeta and 13 Jbeta primers. Clones were read by immunoSEQ multiplex PCR, and TCRdb kept only the in-frame ones, dropping some. The data hold around 180,000 clones, with about 85% observed a single time. This clone has just one count. Its cognate antigen is unknown. Findings and caveats of the study: The study flagged around 150 TCR beta chains as cytomegalovirus-associated. Many donors carried some public TCRs, although rarity characterized most TCR sequences. The authors later found TCR association rates varying by HLA locus, with DRB1 most and HLA-C fewest.

This CDR3 comprises 13 residues. With 3 bases removed from V and 7 bases from J, the gap between germline ends came to 12 bases. Germline loops: CDR1 LNHDA, CDR2 SQIVND (reference sequence). Sequenced: PBMCs. This TCR came from a boy aged 2 to 9 in good health and CMV-seronegative. V and J are TRBV19 and TRBJ1-1; possibly TRBD1 for D (6 bases). The CDR3 DNA reads as TGTGCCAGTAGTATTTTGCAGGGGCGTGAAGCTTTCTTT. Protein sequence: CASSILQGREAFF.